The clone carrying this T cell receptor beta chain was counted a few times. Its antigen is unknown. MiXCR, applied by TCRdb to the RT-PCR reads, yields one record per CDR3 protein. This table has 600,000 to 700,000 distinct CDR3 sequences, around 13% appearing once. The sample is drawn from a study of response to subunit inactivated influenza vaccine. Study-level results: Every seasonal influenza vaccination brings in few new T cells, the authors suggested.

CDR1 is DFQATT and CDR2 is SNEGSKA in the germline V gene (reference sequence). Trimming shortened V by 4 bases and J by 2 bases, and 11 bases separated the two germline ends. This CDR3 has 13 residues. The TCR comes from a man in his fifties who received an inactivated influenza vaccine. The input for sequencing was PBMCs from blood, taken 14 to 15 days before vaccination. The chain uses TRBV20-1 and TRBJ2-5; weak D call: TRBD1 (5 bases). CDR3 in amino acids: CSATRTIQETQYF. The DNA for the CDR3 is TGCAGTGCTACCCGGACAATACAAGAGACCCAGTACTTC.